This TCR beta chain came from a study of beta chain features in type 1 diabetes. Points from the study as a whole: Patients with Type 1 diabetes showed moderately but significantly shorter TCRB CDR3s in all four CD4+ subsets. The naive, central memory and Treg TCRB repertoires looked more alike in patients than they did in healthy donors. It was possible that PCR favored shorter templates, equally so in patients and controls.

As every portion of the isolated RNA was reverse transcribed, the sequencing read expressed TCRB transcripts. Method: immunoSEQ multiplex PCR; TCRdb's copy keeps in-frame clones and lacks some. The table includes about 280,000 clones, about 15% detected once. CDR3 length: 12 amino acids. Germline CDR1 GTSNPN, CDR2 SVGIG (reference sequence). On this clone itself: The antigen remains undetermined.

The sample comprised naive CD4+ T cells from blood. The J gene is TRBJ2-5, the V gene TRBV30; the D gene is possibly TRBD2 (6 bases). The DNA matches TRBJ2-7 better at its end, which makes the J call doubtful. The receptor comes from a man aged 18 to 35 with type 1 diabetes. The CDR3 DNA follows: TGTGCCTGGGCCCCGGGGGTCTACGAGCAGTACTTC. Protein: CAWAPGVYEQYF.